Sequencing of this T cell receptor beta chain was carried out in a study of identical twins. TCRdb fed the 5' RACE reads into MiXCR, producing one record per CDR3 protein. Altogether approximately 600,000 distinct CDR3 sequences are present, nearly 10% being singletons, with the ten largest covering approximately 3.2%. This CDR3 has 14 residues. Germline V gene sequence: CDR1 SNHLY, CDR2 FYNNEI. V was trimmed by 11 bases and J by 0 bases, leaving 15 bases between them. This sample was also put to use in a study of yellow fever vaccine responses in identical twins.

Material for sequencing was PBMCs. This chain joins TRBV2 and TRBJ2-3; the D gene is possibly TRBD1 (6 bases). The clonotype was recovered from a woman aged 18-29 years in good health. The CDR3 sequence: CAGSRQVSTDTQYF. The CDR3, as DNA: TGTGCCGGATCAAGACAGGTCAGCACAGATACGCAGTATTTT.